The 5 T cell receptor beta chains below all came from one sample that was sequenced in a study of cytomegalovirus exposure and HLA in healthy donors. PCR amplification relied on 60 Vbeta primers (plus 13 Jbeta primers). Only in-frame clones appear in the TCRdb table, and some are missing; sequencing was by immunoSEQ multiplex PCR. Here the sample spans just under 45,000 clones, roughly half being singletons. Source material: PBMCs. These receptors all come from a man aged 60 to 75 in good health and CMV-seronegative.

The chain recombines TRBV4-2 with TRBJ2-6; possibly TRBD2 for D (5 bases). This CDR3 has 16 residues. Germline-derived CDR1 and CDR2 are LGHNA and YNFKEQ. The germline V and J ends were trimmed by 1 base and 0 bases, with 7 bases remaining between them. CDR3 amino acids: CASSQAGNSGANVLTF. CDR3 DNA sequence: TGTGCCAGCAGCCAAGCGGGAAACTCTGGGGCCAACGTCCTGACTTTC.

This clone has just a few counts. CDR3 in amino acids: CASSAPGGMDTQYF. CDR3 sequence (DNA): TGCGCCAGCAGTGCTCCAGGGGGGATGGATACGCAGTATTTT. V gene TRBV10-1 combines with J gene TRBJ2-3, with D possibly being TRBD1 (7 bases). The CDR3 runs to 14 residues. The V end lost 4 bases, the J end lost 6 bases, and 14 bases lay between the germline ends. Germline loops: CDR1 WNHNN, CDR2 SYGVQD (reference sequence).

J is TRBJ1-1 and V is TRBV30, with a possible D match to TRBD1 (6 bases). V lost 4 bases to trimming and J lost 8 bases, with 20 bases between them. The CDR3 consists of 14 residues. The germline CDR1 and CDR2 sequences are GTSNPN and SVGIG (reference sequence). DNA for the CDR3: TGTGCCTGGACCGGGGGGGCAGTCACGTCCGAAGCTTTCTTT. Residues: CAWTGGAVTSEAFF.

The rearrangement joins TRBV4-2 to TRBJ2-1; the D is unclear. Trimming left V 1 base short and J 6 bases short, with 10 bases between. This CDR3 region has 14 residues. The germline gives CDR1 LGHNA, CDR2 YNFKEQ. CDR3 coding DNA: TGTGCCAGCAGCCAAGTCGTCGGTTCCAATGAGCAGTTCTTC. Protein product: CASSQVVGSNEQFF.

Turning to this clone: One junction end disagrees with the germline gene, perhaps due to a read error. The V gene is TRBV7-2, the J gene TRBJ2-1, with 16 bases matching TRBD2. The germline CDR1 and CDR2 sequences are SGHTA and FQGNSA. The CDR3 is 13 residues long. CDR3 region: CASSGTSGRAWIF. Here the CDR3 DNA reads TGTGCCAGCAGCGGGACTAGCGGGAGGGCCTGGATCTTC.